The 22 T cell receptor beta chains listed next were all sequenced from one sample in a study of T cell clonality in common variable immunodeficiency. Some clones are missing from TCRdb's copy, which holds only in-frame ones; the method was immunoSEQ multiplex PCR. This sample has tens of thousands of clones, each found more than once. The sample comprised peripheral blood mononuclear cells. The receptors were gathered from a person aged 18-69 years in good health.

This clone was counted ten times or more. The DNA ends 3 residues before the CDR3 does, and the rest of the CDR3 is filled in from the germline J gene. The genes are TRBV12-3 or TRBV12-4 and TRBJ2-3; 10 bases are a match to TRBD2. J lost 1 base, V lost 6 bases, and 4 bases had no gene match. The CDR3 loop spans 15 amino acids. CDR3 protein: CASSRGTSGTDTQYF. The CDR3 DNA, read in part, is TGTGCCAGCAGCCGTGGGACTAGCGGCACAGATACG.

This clone was seen only a few times. The read ends 3 residues before the CDR3 terminus; that terminus is restored from the germline J gene. The chain combines TRBV11-3 with TRBJ2-3, with 8 bases fitting TRBD1. This CDR3 contains 15 residues. Trimming took 4 bases from V and 1 from J; bases not matched to a gene: 4. Germline V gene data show CDR1 as SGHNT and CDR2 as YENEEA. The part of the CDR3 DNA that was read is TGTGCCAGCAGCTACCAGACAGGGGGCACAGATACG. Its protein product is CASSYQTGGTDT. The CDR3 in its entirety is CASSYQTGGTDTQYF.

This clone showed up many times. The CDR3 sequence: CASSLGAGAGQPQHF. The sequenced part of the CDR3 DNA is TGTGCCAGCAGCTTAGGGGCAGGGGCTGGACAGCCC. The chain has TRBV7-8 and TRBJ1-5; D may be TRBD1 (6 bases). The sequence runs out 3 residues before the end of the CDR3; the remainder is reconstructed from the germline J gene. CDR1 is SGHVS and CDR2 is FQNEAQ in the germline V gene. V dropped 1 base and J dropped 7 bases, with 14 bases sitting between them. This CDR3 spans 15 amino acids.

This clone was detected ten times or more. The read stops 3 residues short of the end of the CDR3; the missing end is completed from the germline J gene. The chain couples TRBV30 to TRBJ1-1; possible D gene TRBD1, 5 bases. With 4 bases removed from V and 3 bases from J, the gap between germline ends came to 9 bases. This CDR3 is 12 amino acids long. Germline lookup yields CDR1 GTSNPN and CDR2 SVGIG (reference sequence). Incomplete CDR3 DNA: TGTGCCTGGACTGGCAGGGACACTGAA. This sequence encodes CAWTGRDTE. The full CDR3 protein reads CAWTGRDTEAFF.

This clone was seen at least ten times. The read falls 3 residues short of the CDR3 end, and the missing part is taken from the germline J gene. V usage is TRBV11-2 and J usage is TRBJ2-3; possibly TRBD1 for D (6 bases). V was cut by 4 bases and J by 8 bases, with 13 bases left in between. This CDR3 comprises 13 residues. CDR1 is SGHAT, CDR2 FQNNGV, per germline. Incomplete CDR3 DNA: TGTGCCAGCAGCTCAACACAGGGAAGTACG. Encoded protein: CASSSTQGST. The CDR3 reads in full as CASSSTQGSTQYF.

This clone was recorded a few times. With the read ending 3 residues before the CDR3 end, the germline J gene is used to fill in that end. This rearrangement joins TRBV5-1 to TRBJ2-1, with D uncertain. From germline, CDR1 is SGHRS and CDR2 YFSETQ. V lost 2 bases, J lost 1 base, and 10 bases lay in between. The CDR3 has 15 residues. Incomplete CDR3 DNA: TGCGCCAGCAGCTTATTAACAGTATCCTACAATGAG. Translated: CASSLLTVSYNE. The entire CDR3 protein reads CASSLLTVSYNEQFF.

This clone came up many times. From the germline J gene comes the end of the CDR3, since the read stops 3 residues before it. This sequence joins TRBV29-1 and TRBJ2-7, with 8 bases lining up with TRBD2. Germline lookup yields CDR1 SQVTM and CDR2 ANQGSEA. The CDR3 loop spans 11 amino acids. Trimming took 6 bases from V and 4 from J; bases not matched to a gene: 2. CDR3 DNA, as far as it was read: TGCAGCGTCGGGGGGGGTTACGAG. Translating gives CSVGGGYE. The entire CDR3 is CSVGGGYEQYF.

This clone was observed at least ten times. Read data end 3 residues before the CDR3 end; the end is taken from the germline J gene. The rearrangement uses TRBV30 and TRBJ1-1; weak D call: TRBD1 (6 bases). V was shortened by 2 bases and J by 1 base, with 17 bases between the two germline ends. CDR1 and CDR2 from the germline V gene are GTSNPN and SVGIG (reference sequence). CDR3 size: 16 residues. The CDR3 loop is CAWSRNRARGNTEAFF. The CDR3 DNA, read in part, is TGTGCCTGGAGTCGGAACAGGGCTCGGGGGAACACTGAA.

This clone was seen ten or more times. The CDR3 is cut off 3 residues early in the read; its end comes from the germline J gene. V usage is TRBV30 and J usage is TRBJ1-6; possible D gene TRBD1, 5 bases. The germline gives CDR1 GTSNPN, CDR2 SVGIG (reference sequence). V lost 4 bases and J 3 bases, leaving 13 bases between the germline ends. The CDR3 has 15 amino acids. The chain's CDR3 is CAWTGHDGYNSPLHF. The part of the CDR3 DNA that was read is TGTGCCTGGACCGGACATGACGGCTATAATTCACCC.

This clone was detected many times. The read falls 3 residues short of the CDR3 end, and the missing part is taken from the germline J gene. The rearrangement links TRBV5-1 to TRBJ1-6; a possible D gene is TRBD1 (5 bases). This CDR3 has 17 amino acids. The germline CDR1 and CDR2 sequences are SGHRS and YFSETQ. The V gene lost 5 bases and the J gene lost 7 bases, with 22 bases spanning the gap. Incomplete CDR3 DNA: TGCGCCAGCAGTCTTTCGAGATCCAGGGTTTGGAATTCACCC. This translates into CASSLSRSRVWNSP. The whole CDR3 is CASSLSRSRVWNSPLHF. Full variable domain (remainder filled in from reference TRBV5-1 and TRBJ1-6): KAGVTQTPRYLIKTRGQQVTLSCSPISGHRSVSWYQQTPGQGLQFLFEYFSETQRNKGNFPGRFSGRQFSNSRSEMNVSTLELGDSALYLCASSLSRSRVWNSPLHFGNGTRLTVT.

This clone was detected ten times or more. The CDR3 DNA, read in part, is TGCAGTGCTAGAGATATGGTAGCGGGAGTCACCGGGGAG. Its protein is CSARDMVAGVTGE. The complete CDR3 reads CSARDMVAGVTGELFF. The chain has TRBV20-1 and TRBJ2-2; TRBD2 matches at 9 bases. The read falls 3 residues short of the CDR3 end, and the missing part is taken from the germline J gene. Trimming took 0 bases from V and 4 from J; bases not matched to a gene: 6. The CDR3 runs 16 residues. Germline V gene lookup returns CDR1 DFQATT and CDR2 SNEGSKA (reference sequence).

This clone was observed at least ten times. From the germline J gene comes the end of the CDR3, since the read stops 3 residues before it. The sample holds other DNA sequences that translate to the same CDR3. The rearrangement uses TRBV7-2 and TRBJ1-5; no reliable D call. In germline, CDR1 is SGHTA, CDR2 FQGNSA. The CDR3 length is 14 residues. The germline V and J ends were trimmed by 4 bases and 0 bases, with 7 bases remaining between them. The sequenced part of the CDR3 DNA is TGTGCCAGCAGCTCTCAGGCTAGCAATCAGCCC. Its translation is CASSSQASNQP. The complete CDR3 sequence is CASSSQASNQPQHF.

At least ten counts were recorded for this clone. The CDR3 end is not reached by the read, which stops 3 residues before it; the germline J gene fills it in. V and J are TRBV4-2 and TRBJ2-3, with 8 bases fitting TRBD1. This CDR3 has 16 residues. Germline CDR1 is LGHNA and CDR2 is YNFKEQ. V lost 2 bases, J lost 6 bases, and 10 bases stayed unmatched. Incomplete CDR3 DNA: TGTGCCAGCAGCCAACGGACAGGGTCTACAATGGATACG. Residues: CASSQRTGSTMDT. The whole CDR3 reads CASSQRTGSTMDTQYF.

This clone was detected ten times or more. Read coverage stops 3 residues before the CDR3 terminus; the germline J gene supplies the remainder. This chain links TRBV27 with TRBJ2-1; 13 bases map to TRBD2. Germline V gene lookup returns CDR1 MNHEY and CDR2 SMNVEV (reference sequence). The CDR3 is made up of 14 amino acids. J was trimmed by 9 bases and V by 5 bases; bases with no gene match: 4. The CDR3 protein is CASSPGLAGVEQFF. The covered CDR3 bases are TGTGCCAGCAGTCCCGGACTAGCGGGAGTTGAG.

This clone was picked up many times. The CDR3 extends 3 residues past the end of the read, so its final part is completed from the germline J gene. This chain uses TRBV20-1 with TRBJ1-1; TRBD1 agrees at 7 bases. V dropped 3 bases and J dropped 5; count of bases not matched to a gene: 6. The germline CDR1 and CDR2 sequences are DFQATT and SNEGSKA (reference sequence). The CDR3 totals 13 residues. Incomplete CDR3 DNA: TGCAGTGCTAGGGTTGCAGGGGGAACTGAA. Its translation: CSARVAGGTE. The full CDR3 reads CSARVAGGTEAFF.

In its sample, this clone was seen many times. The read halts 3 residues ahead of the CDR3 end, with the missing end drawn from the germline J gene. The rearrangement joins TRBV4-1 to TRBJ1-2, with 7 bases fitting TRBD1. The CDR3 consists of 17 residues. From germline, CDR1 is MGHRA and CDR2 YSYEKL. CDR3 sequence: CASSQVPQGGGRNEYTF. Partial CDR3 DNA: TGCGCCAGCAGCCAAGTACCTCAGGGGGGAGGGCGCAATGAG.

At least ten counts were recorded for this clone. The CDR3 end is not reached by the read, which stops 3 residues before it; the germline J gene fills it in. The gene calls are TRBV19 and TRBJ2-7; D gene ambiguous. The germline CDR1 and CDR2 sequences are LNHDA and SQIVND (reference sequence). The CDR3 is made up of 11 amino acids. V was cut by 7 bases and J by 3 bases, with 7 bases left in between. The sequenced CDR3 bases are TGTGCCAGTAAAGACATCTACGAG. Protein: CASKDIYE. The entire CDR3 reads CASKDIYEQYF.

This clone has just a few counts. The junction departs from the called germline gene at one end, perhaps through a read error. The read gets to within 3 residues of the CDR3 end, and the germline J gene fills in the rest. This chain joins TRBV19 and TRBJ2-2; D may correspond to TRBD1 or TRBD2 (5 bases each). The CDR3 is 13 residues long. CDR1 LNHDA and CDR2 SQIVND come from the germline V gene (reference sequence). Incomplete CDR3 DNA: TGTGCCAGTAGGAAGACAGACACCGGGAAG. Translated, it gives CASRKTDTGK. The complete CDR3 sequence is CASRKTDTGKLFF.

The sample holds many counts of this clone. The read finishes 3 residues shy of the CDR3 end, and the germline J gene is used to complete it. The rearrangement joins TRBV5-1 to TRBJ1-1, with no clear D. Germline V CDR1 and CDR2: SGHRS, YFSETQ. This CDR3 contains 13 residues. Trimming shortened V by 6 bases and J by 1 base, and 10 bases separated the two germline ends. This CDR3 is CASIGRGNTEAFF. The covered CDR3 bases are TGCGCCAGCATTGGTCGGGGGAACACTGAA.

There are many counts of this clone. From the germline J gene comes the end of the CDR3, since the read stops 3 residues before it. V usage is TRBV18 and J usage is TRBJ2-3, with a possible D match to TRBD2 (6 bases). The CDR3 spans 15 residues. Germline assignment: CDR1 KGHSH and CDR2 LQKENI. Trimming removed 4 bases from V and 0 bases from J, with 11 bases in between. CDR3 amino acids: CASSQAGASTDTQYF. CDR3 DNA, as far as it was read: TGTGCCAGCTCACAAGCGGGCGCGAGCACAGATACG.

In its sample, this clone was seen many times. The sequence runs out 3 residues before the end of the CDR3; the remainder is reconstructed from the germline J gene. The rearrangement uses TRBV5-1 and TRBJ2-5; possibly TRBD1 for D (5 bases). V was clipped by 1 base and J by 4 bases, with 8 bases between them. CDR1 is SGHRS, CDR2 YFSETQ, per germline. The CDR3 contains 13 residues. This CDR3 is CASSLPGPETQYF. The sequenced CDR3 bases are TGCGCCAGCAGCTTGCCAGGGCCAGAGACC.

The table lists this clone with many counts. The DNA ends 3 residues before the CDR3 does, and the rest of the CDR3 is filled in from the germline J gene. The J gene is TRBJ1-1, the V gene TRBV5-4; D uncertain. V was clipped by 6 bases and J by 3 bases, with 9 bases between them. Germline CDR1 reads SGHNT; CDR2 reads YYREEE (reference sequence). CDR3 length equals 12 residues. CDR3 sequence reads: CASKGLDTEAFF. The sequenced CDR3 bases are TGTGCCAGCAAGGGCCTCGACACTGAA.